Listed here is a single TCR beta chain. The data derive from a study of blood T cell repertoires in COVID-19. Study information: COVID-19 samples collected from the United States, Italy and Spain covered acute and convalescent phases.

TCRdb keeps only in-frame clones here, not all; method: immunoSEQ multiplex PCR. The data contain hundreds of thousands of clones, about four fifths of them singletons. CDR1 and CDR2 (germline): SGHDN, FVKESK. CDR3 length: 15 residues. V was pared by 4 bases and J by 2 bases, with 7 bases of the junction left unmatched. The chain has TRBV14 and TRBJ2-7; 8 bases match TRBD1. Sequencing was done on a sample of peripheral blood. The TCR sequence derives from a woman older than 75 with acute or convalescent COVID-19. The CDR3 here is CASSLTGTGTYEQYF. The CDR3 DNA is TGTGCCAGCAGCCTTACCGGGACAGGAACCTACGAGCAGTACTTC.